The 16 T cell receptor beta chains presented below share a single source sample, sequenced in a study of blood T cell repertoires in COVID-19. Here immunoSEQ multiplex PCR was the method, and the copy in TCRdb shows in-frame clones only, minus some. The sample contains about 220,000 clones, roughly 85% of which appear only once. The sample taken for sequencing was peripheral blood. Receptors were obtained from a woman older than 75 with acute or convalescent COVID-19.

The chain uses TRBV11-2 and TRBJ2-3; 12 nucleotides align to TRBD2. Germline lookup yields CDR1 SGHAT and CDR2 FQNNGV. The length of the CDR3 is 16 residues. V gave up 5 bases and J gave up 3 bases; unmatched junction bases: 6. Written as DNA, the CDR3 is TGTGCCAGCAGCCTCTTGCTAGCGGGGGGGACAGATACGCAGTATTTT. It codes for CASSLLLAGGTDTQYF.

V usage is TRBV11-2 and J usage is TRBJ1-5, with D possibly being TRBD1 (6 bases). V lost 0 bases to trimming and J lost 6 bases, with 6 bases between them. The CDR3 loop spans 13 amino acids. CDR1 is SGHAT and CDR2 is FQNNGV in the germline V gene. CDR3 nucleotide sequence: TGTGCCAGCAGCTTAGAAGGGGGTCAGCCCCAGCATTTT. Translating gives CASSLEGGQPQHF.

The chain combines TRBV7-2 with TRBJ2-7; no reliable D call. The germline V and J ends were trimmed by 3 bases and 6 bases, with 15 bases remaining between them. CDR1 and CDR2 from the germline V gene are SGHTA and FQGNSA. The CDR3 sequence is 14 residues long. Here the CDR3 DNA reads TGTGCCAGCAGCTTGGGCCAGGCAAGTGGCGAGCAGTACTTC. Translating it yields CASSLGQASGEQYF.

V usage is TRBV5-4 and J usage is TRBJ2-5, with D unclear. The CDR3 is 13 amino acids. Germline CDR1 is SGHNT and CDR2 is YYREEE (reference sequence). The ends were cut back, 4 bases at V and 4 bases at J, with 11 bases in the middle. CDR3 amino acids: CASSVDLVETQYF. The CDR3 DNA follows: TGTGCCAGCAGCGTGGACCTAGTAGAGACCCAGTACTTC.

The chain joins TRBV11-2 to TRBJ1-1; 9 nucleotides match TRBD1. Germline V lookup: CDR1 SGHAT, CDR2 FQNNGV. The CDR3 contains 13 residues. The V and J ends lost 5 bases and 4 bases, in that order; junction bases with no gene match: 2. Here the CDR3 DNA reads TGTGCCAGCAGCCCGACAGGGGGCACTGAAGCTTTCTTT. Its protein is CASSPTGGTEAFF.

The genes are TRBV7-2 and TRBJ2-7; TRBD2 might be the D (5 bases). Germline V lookup: CDR1 SGHTA, CDR2 FQGNSA. This CDR3 is 13 amino acids long. V lost 1 base, J lost 3 bases, and 7 bases lay in between. The chain's CDR3 is CASSLVRGYEQYF. The CDR3 nucleotides read TGTGCCAGCAGCTTAGTTCGGGGCTACGAGCAGTACTTC.

This clone has just a few counts. The CDR3 region has the DNA TGTGCCAGCTCACCAGGGCCACCCGGGACTGGGGCCAACGTCCTGACTTTC. It translates to CASSPGPPGTGANVLTF. The V and J genes are TRBV18 and TRBJ2-6; D is perhaps TRBD2 (5 bases). V gave up 2 bases and J gave up 2 bases, with 13 bases separating them. Germline V gene lookup returns CDR1 KGHSH and CDR2 LQKENI. This CDR3 is 17 amino acids long.

The chain links TRBV19 to TRBJ2-7; TRBD1 matches at 9 bases. The CDR3 has 16 amino acids. CDR1 LNHDA and CDR2 SQIVND come from the germline V gene (reference sequence). The V gene end was trimmed by 6 bases and the J gene end by 6 bases; junction bases not matched to a gene: 15. The chain's CDR3 is CASRAVGQGGWSEQYF. Written as DNA, the CDR3 is TGTGCCAGTAGAGCCGTGGGACAGGGAGGATGGAGCGAGCAGTACTTC.

This clone was recorded only once. V usage is TRBV5-6 and J usage is TRBJ2-3; 9 bases map to TRBD2. V trimming: 1 base; J trimming: 2 bases; junction bases outside the gene matches: 5. The CDR3 is made up of 16 amino acids. Germline V gene sequence: CDR1 SGHDT, CDR2 YYEEEE. CDR3 sequence: CASSLRLAGNTDTQYF. CDR3 nucleotides: TGTGCCAGCAGCTTGAGGCTAGCGGGGAACACAGATACGCAGTATTTT.

The genes are TRBV19 and TRBJ1-3, with D possibly matching TRBD1 (6 bases). The CDR3 totals 14 residues. CDR1 and CDR2 from the germline V gene are LNHDA and SQIVND (reference sequence). The ends were cut back, 7 bases at V and 0 bases at J, with 10 bases in the middle. CDR3 nucleotide sequence: TGTGCCAGTACACAGGGAAGCTCTGGAAACACCATATATTTT. The encoded protein is CASTQGSSGNTIYF.

This chain connects TRBV7-9 to TRBJ2-5; 12 bases map to TRBD2. The CDR3 runs to 16 residues. V lost 0 bases, J lost 1 base, and 0 bases stayed unmatched. Germline loops: CDR1 SEHNR, CDR2 FQNEAQ (reference sequence). CDR3 protein: CASSLATSGGQETQYF. In nucleotides, the CDR3 is TGTGCCAGCAGCTTAGCGACTAGCGGGGGCCAAGAGACCCAGTACTTC.

V usage is TRBV18 and J usage is TRBJ1-6; D unclear. Trimming removed 4 bases from V and 5 bases from J, with 12 bases in between. Germline V gives CDR1 KGHSH, CDR2 LQKENI. The CDR3 totals 15 residues. In DNA form, the CDR3 reads TGTGCCAGCTCACGCGGTGCACCCGATAATTCACCCCTCCACTTT. Translated, it gives CASSRGAPDNSPLHF. The complete variable domain, with remaining parts taken from reference TRBV18 and TRBJ1-6, reads NAGVMQNPRHLVRRRGQEARLRCSPMKGHSHVYWYRQLPEEGLKFMVYLQKENIIDESGMPKERFSAEFPKEGPSILRIQQVVRGDSAAYFCASSRGAPDNSPLHFGNGTRLTVT.

The V and J genes are TRBV4-3 and TRBJ1-2; D is ambiguous. The CDR3 contains 15 residues. Trimming removed 0 bases at V and 2 bases at J, with 10 bases between. Germline lookup yields CDR1 LGHNA and CDR2 YSLEER. This CDR3 is CASSQEMAGNYGYTF. The CDR3 DNA reads as TGCGCCAGCAGCCAAGAAATGGCGGGGAACTATGGCTACACCTTC.

In DNA form, the CDR3 reads TGTGCCGTGAGGAGTAACACTGAAGCTTTCTTT. Translated, it gives CAVRSNTEAFF. This rearrangement joins TRBV2 to TRBJ1-1; no reliable D call. V was shortened by 11 bases and J by 2 bases, with 9 bases between the two germline ends. There are 11 residues in the CDR3. Germline lookup yields CDR1 SNHLY and CDR2 FYNNEI.

This sequence joins TRBV7-2 and TRBJ1-6; D ambiguous. The V end was cut by 6 bases, the J end by 4 bases, with 13 bases between. Germline CDR1 reads SGHTA; CDR2 reads FQGNSA. CDR3 length: 15 amino acids. Here the CDR3 reads CASRTNPGYNSPLHF. CDR3 nucleotides: TGTGCCAGCAGGACAAATCCGGGGTATAATTCACCCCTCCACTTT.

The V call is TRBV19, the J call TRBJ1-2, with D unresolved. V was shortened by 5 bases and J by 3 bases, with 13 bases between the two germline ends. The CDR3 loop spans 14 amino acids. The germline CDR1 and CDR2 sequences are LNHDA and SQIVND (reference sequence). The DNA of the CDR3 is TGTGCCAGTAGTGAGGGCCCGTGGGACTATGGCTACACCTTC. Encoded protein: CASSEGPWDYGYTF. Based on the CDR3 plus reference TRBV19 and TRBJ1-2, the full variable domain is DGGITQSPKYLFRKEGQNVTLSCEQNLNHDAMYWYRQDPGQGLRLIYYSQIVNDFQKGDIAEGYSVSREKKESFPLTVTSAQKNPTAFYLCASSEGPWDYGYTFGSGTRLTVV.